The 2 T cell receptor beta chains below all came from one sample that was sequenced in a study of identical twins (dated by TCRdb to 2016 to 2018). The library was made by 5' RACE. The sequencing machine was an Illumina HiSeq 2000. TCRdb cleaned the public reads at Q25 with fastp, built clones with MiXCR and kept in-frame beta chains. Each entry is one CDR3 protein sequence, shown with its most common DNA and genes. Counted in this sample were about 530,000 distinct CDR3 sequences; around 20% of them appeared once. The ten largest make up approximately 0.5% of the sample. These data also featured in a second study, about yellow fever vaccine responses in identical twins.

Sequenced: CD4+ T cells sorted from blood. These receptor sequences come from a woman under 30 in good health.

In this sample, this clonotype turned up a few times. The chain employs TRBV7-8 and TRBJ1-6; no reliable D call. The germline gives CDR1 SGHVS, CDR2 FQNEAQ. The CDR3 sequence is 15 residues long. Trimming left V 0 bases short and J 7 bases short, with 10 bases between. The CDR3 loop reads CASSLAFTSNSPLHF. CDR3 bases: TGTGCCAGCAGCTTAGCTTTCACTTCGAATTCACCCCTCCACTTT. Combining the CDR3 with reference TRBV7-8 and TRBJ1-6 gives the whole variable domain GAGVSQSPRYKVAKRGQDVALRCDPISGHVSLFWYQQALGQGPEFLTYFQNEAQLDKSGLPSDRFFAERPEGSVSTLKIQRTQQEDSAVYLCASSLAFTSNSPLHFGNGTRLTVT.

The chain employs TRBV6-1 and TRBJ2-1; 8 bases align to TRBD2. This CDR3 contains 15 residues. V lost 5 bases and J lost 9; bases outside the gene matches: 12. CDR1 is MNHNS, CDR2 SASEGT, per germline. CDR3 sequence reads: CASSTRGGVGGEQFF. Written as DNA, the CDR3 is TGTGCCAGCAGTACCCGGGGGGGGGTCGGGGGTGAGCAGTTCTTC.